This T cell receptor (beta chain) is from a study of blood T cell repertoires in COVID-19. Study-level information: The study drew acute and convalescent COVID-19 samples from the United States, Italy and Spain.

The table came from immunoSEQ multiplex PCR; TCRdb's copy has only in-frame clones and leaves some out. The sample lists some 70,000 clones; 88% were seen once. Per germline, CDR1 SGHAT and CDR2 FQNNGV. V lost 6 bases to trimming and J lost 7 bases, with 13 bases between them. CDR3 size: 13 residues. The chain has TRBV11-2 and TRBJ1-5; possibly TRBD1 for D (5 bases). This clonotype was sampled from a woman between 55 and 75 years old with COVID-19, enrolled during active disease. Sequenced input: peripheral blood. This CDR3 reads CASSNQGGQPQHF. CDR3 bases: TGTGCCAGCAGTAATCAGGGTGGCCAGCCCCAGCATTTT.